This T cell receptor beta chain was profiled in a study of T cells expressing NK-cell markers. The length of the CDR3 is 13 residues. CDR1 is DFQATT and CDR2 is SNEGSKA in the germline V gene (reference sequence). TCRdb reanalyzed the 5' RACE reads and collapses them to one entry per CDR3 protein, without DNA. The table lists fewer than 200,000 distinct CDR3 sequences. The V gene is TRBV20-1, the J gene TRBJ2-2. The sequence was collected from a woman aged 18-69 years in good health. The material sequenced was blood T cells: a sorted CD56 or NKG2C T cell subset, CD4+ or CD8+ T cells, or bulk PBMC T cells (not recorded which). This chain's CDR3 is CSASLTNTGELFF.